The rows below give T cell receptor beta chains drawn from one sample of a study of breast tumors, draining lymph nodes, adjacent tissues. Via MiXCR, TCRdb re-called the multiplex PCR reads, giving one row per CDR3 protein. The data hold some 140,000 distinct CDR3 sequences, with 21% observed a single time. Sequencing used axillary lymph node tissue. The receptors stem from a female donor with breast cancer. Some clones in this sample may be carry-over from other donors' samples. Each CDR3 is given with its conserved first and last residue. The D gene is left open where the match is weak. Not all rows give a size; the values are once, few, many and, for expanded clones, a class.

v_gene: TRBV28; d_gene: NA; j_gene: TRBJ2-1; abundance: NA; CDR3nt: TGTGCCAGCAGTTTGGATGGTTCCTACAATGAGCAGTTCTTC; CDR3aa: CASSLDGSYNEQFF
v_gene: TRBV6-1; d_gene: TRBD1; j_gene: TRBJ2-7; abundance: many; CDR3nt: TGTGCCAGTACAGGGGCCTACGAGCAGTACTTC; CDR3aa: CASTGAYEQYF
v_gene: TRBV7-9; d_gene: TRBD2; j_gene: TRBJ2-3; abundance: many; CDR3nt: TGTGCCAGCAGCTCACTAGCGGGCCGCACAGATACGCAGTATTTT; CDR3aa: CASSSLAGRTDTQYF
v_gene: TRBV30; d_gene: NA; j_gene: TRBJ1-2; abundance: many; CDR3nt: TGTGCCTGGAGTGCTAGTCCGTCCCCCATCTATGGCTACACCTTC; CDR3aa: CAWSASPSPIYGYTF
v_gene: TRBV5-1; d_gene: TRBD1; j_gene: TRBJ2-1; abundance: many; CDR3nt: TGCGCCAGCAGCCTAATACCGCTCCGGGACAGTGCCTACAATGAGCAGTTCTTC; CDR3aa: CASSLIPLRDSAYNEQFF
v_gene: TRBV19; d_gene: TRBD1; j_gene: TRBJ2-1; abundance: many; CDR3nt: TGTGCCAGCACCGGGACAGGGTGGCCGCAATTCTTC; CDR3aa: CASTGTGWPQFF
v_gene: TRBV7-9; d_gene: TRBD1; j_gene: TRBJ2-1; abundance: many; CDR3nt: TGTGCCAGCAGCGGTGGACAGGGTTCCTACAATGAGCAGTTCTTC; CDR3aa: CASSGGQGSYNEQFF
v_gene: TRBV27; d_gene: NA; j_gene: TRBJ1-5; abundance: few; CDR3nt: TGTGCCAGCAGTTTACCAGGTGAAAATCAGCCCCAGCATTTT; CDR3aa: CASSLPGENQPQHF
v_gene: TRBV28; d_gene: NA; j_gene: TRBJ1-5; abundance: NA; CDR3nt: TGTGCCAGCAGTTTCGGGCTCAATCAGCCCCAGCATTTT; CDR3aa: CASSFGLNQPQHF
v_gene: TRBV29-1; d_gene: NA; j_gene: TRBJ2-3; abundance: many; CDR3nt: TGCAGCGTTGAAGATCAACCGGGCGATGCAGATACGCAGTATTTT; CDR3aa: CSVEDQPGDADTQYF
v_gene: TRBV18; d_gene: NA; j_gene: TRBJ1-2; abundance: many; CDR3nt: TGTGCCAGCTCACTACGGGACTCAGGCCGGAATGGCTACACCTTC; CDR3aa: CASSLRDSGRNGYTF
v_gene: TRBV6-6; d_gene: NA; j_gene: TRBJ1-5; abundance: NA; CDR3nt: TGTGCCAGCAGTATCCTCCAGGGGAATCGGCCCCAGCATTTT; CDR3aa: CASSILQGNRPQHF
v_gene: TRBV24-1; d_gene: TRBD1; j_gene: TRBJ1-1; abundance: NA; CDR3nt: TGTGCCACCAAATTGACAGGGTGGGTGATGAACACTGAAGCTTTCTTT; CDR3aa: CATKLTGWVMNTEAFF
v_gene: TRBV4-1; d_gene: NA; j_gene: TRBJ1-3; abundance: many; CDR3nt: TGCGCCAGCAGCCAAGTAGCCGGAAACACCATATATTTT; CDR3aa: CASSQVAGNTIYF
v_gene: TRBV28; d_gene: NA; j_gene: TRBJ2-7; abundance: many; CDR3nt: TGTGCCAGCAGCCCCTGGGGCTACGAGCAGTACTTC; CDR3aa: CASSPWGYEQYF
v_gene: TRBV7-8; d_gene: NA; j_gene: TRBJ1-3; abundance: many; CDR3nt: TGTGCCAGCAGCGCAGATCAATCTGGAAACACCATATATTTT; CDR3aa: CASSADQSGNTIYF
v_gene: TRBV12-3/TRBV12-4; d_gene: TRBD1; j_gene: TRBJ1-2; abundance: many; CDR3nt: TGTGCCAGCAGCCCCGGACAGGATTCGTGGGGTGGCTACACCTTC; CDR3aa: CASSPGQDSWGGYTF
v_gene: TRBV4-2; d_gene: NA; j_gene: TRBJ2-3; abundance: many; CDR3nt: TGTGCCAGCAGCCAAGATGGGGCGGGCTCCGGCGGAGATACGCAGTATTTT; CDR3aa: CASSQDGAGSGGDTQYF
v_gene: TRBV2; d_gene: NA; j_gene: TRBJ2-7; abundance: many; CDR3nt: TGTGCCAGCAGTGTCGGACGGAGCGGAGACGAGCAGTACTTC; CDR3aa: CASSVGRSGDEQYF
v_gene: TRBV4-1; d_gene: NA; j_gene: TRBJ1-5; abundance: many; CDR3nt: TGCGCTACTCTAGGCAGGGACGGATATAGCAATCAGCCCCAGCATTTT; CDR3aa: CATLGRDGYSNQPQHF
v_gene: TRBV6-1; d_gene: NA; j_gene: TRBJ2-7; abundance: many; CDR3nt: TGTGCCAGCAGTGTACGGTACGAGCAGTACTTC; CDR3aa: CASSVRYEQYF
v_gene: TRBV6-2/TRBV6-3; d_gene: TRBD2; j_gene: TRBJ2-1; abundance: many; CDR3nt: TGTGCCAGCAGTTACCCGTCCGGGAGGGCCTTCAAGCAGTTCTTC; CDR3aa: CASSYPSGRAFKQFF